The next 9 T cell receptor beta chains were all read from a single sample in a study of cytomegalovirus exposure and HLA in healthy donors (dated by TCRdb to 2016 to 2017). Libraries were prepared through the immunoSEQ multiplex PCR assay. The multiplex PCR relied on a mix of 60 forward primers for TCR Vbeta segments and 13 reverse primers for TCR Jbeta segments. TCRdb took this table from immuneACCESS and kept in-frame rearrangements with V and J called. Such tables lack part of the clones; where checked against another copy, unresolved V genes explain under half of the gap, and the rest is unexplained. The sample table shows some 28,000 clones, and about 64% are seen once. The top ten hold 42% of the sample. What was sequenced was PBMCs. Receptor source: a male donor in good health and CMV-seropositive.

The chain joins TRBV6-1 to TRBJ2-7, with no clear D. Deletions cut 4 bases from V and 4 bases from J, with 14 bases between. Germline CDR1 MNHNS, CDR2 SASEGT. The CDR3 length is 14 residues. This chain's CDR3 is CASSVYDDGYEQYF. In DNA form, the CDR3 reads TGTGCCAGCAGTGTTTATGACGACGGGTACGAGCAGTACTTC.

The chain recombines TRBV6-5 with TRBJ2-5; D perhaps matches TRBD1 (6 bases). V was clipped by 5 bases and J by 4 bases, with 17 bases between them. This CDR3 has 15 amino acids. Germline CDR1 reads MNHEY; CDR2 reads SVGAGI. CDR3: CASSVQGTQRETQYF. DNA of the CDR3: TGTGCCAGCAGTGTCCAGGGGACCCAGCGAGAGACCCAGTACTTC.

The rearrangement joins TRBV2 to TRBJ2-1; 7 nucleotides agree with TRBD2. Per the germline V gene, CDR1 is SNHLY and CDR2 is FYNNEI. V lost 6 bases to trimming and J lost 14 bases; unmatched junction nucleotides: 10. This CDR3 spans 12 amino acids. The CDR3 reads CASSGLEHWEFF. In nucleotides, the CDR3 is TGTGCCAGCAGCGGACTAGAACATTGGGAGTTCTTC.

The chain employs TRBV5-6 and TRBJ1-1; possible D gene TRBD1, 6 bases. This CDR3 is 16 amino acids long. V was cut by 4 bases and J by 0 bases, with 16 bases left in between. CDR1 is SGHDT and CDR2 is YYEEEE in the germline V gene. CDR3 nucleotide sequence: TGTGCCAGCAGCCCTTACGGACAGAGCTTGAACACTGAAGCTTTCTTT. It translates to CASSPYGQSLNTEAFF. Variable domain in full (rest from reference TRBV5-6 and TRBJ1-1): DAGVTQSPTHLIKTRGQQVTLRCSPKSGHDTVSWYQQALGQGPQFIFQYYEEEERQRGNFPDRFSGHQFPNYSSELNVNALLLGDSALYLCASSPYGQSLNTEAFFGQGTRLTVV.

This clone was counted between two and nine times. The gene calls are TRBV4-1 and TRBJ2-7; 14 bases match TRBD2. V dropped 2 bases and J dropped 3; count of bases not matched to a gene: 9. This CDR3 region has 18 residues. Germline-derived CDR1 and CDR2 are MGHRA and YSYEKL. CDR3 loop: CASSQRGLAGGQFYEQYF. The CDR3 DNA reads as TGCGCCAGCAGCCAACGAGGACTAGCGGGAGGCCAATTCTACGAGCAGTACTTC.

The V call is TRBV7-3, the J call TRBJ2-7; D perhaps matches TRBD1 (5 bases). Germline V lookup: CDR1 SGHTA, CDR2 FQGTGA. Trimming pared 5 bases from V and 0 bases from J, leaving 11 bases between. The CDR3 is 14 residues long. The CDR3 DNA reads TGTGCCAGCAGCCCAGGGCATAGCTCCTACGAGCAGTACTTC. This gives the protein CASSPGHSSYEQYF.

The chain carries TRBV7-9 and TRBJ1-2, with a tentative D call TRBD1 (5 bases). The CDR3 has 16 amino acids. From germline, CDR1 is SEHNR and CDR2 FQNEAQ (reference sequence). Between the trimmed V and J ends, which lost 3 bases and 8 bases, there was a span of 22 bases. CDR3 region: CASSLALSPQVWGYTF. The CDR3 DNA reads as TGTGCCAGCAGCTTGGCTCTCAGCCCACAGGTGTGGGGCTACACCTTC.

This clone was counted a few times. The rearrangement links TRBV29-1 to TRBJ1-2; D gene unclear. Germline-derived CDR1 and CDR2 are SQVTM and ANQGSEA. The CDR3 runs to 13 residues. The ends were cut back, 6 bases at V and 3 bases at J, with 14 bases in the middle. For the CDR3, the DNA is TGCAGCGTCCCCGAAGGGAGTGACTATGGCTACACCTTC. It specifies CSVPEGSDYGYTF. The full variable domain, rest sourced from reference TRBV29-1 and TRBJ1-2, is SAVISQKPSRDICQRGTSLTIQCQVDSQVTMMFWYRQQPGQSLTLIATANQGSEATYESGFVIDKFPISRPNLTFSTLTVSNMSPEDSSIYLCSVPEGSDYGYTFGSGTRLTVV.

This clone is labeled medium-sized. CDR3 DNA: TGTGCCAGCAGTGAAGGGACAAAGACTTTCTTT. Protein sequence: CASSEGTKTFF. The J gene is TRBJ1-1, the V gene TRBV28, with a tentative D call TRBD1 (6 bases). Trimming stripped 5 bases from V and 12 bases from J, with 13 bases between. Germline CDR1 reads MDHEN; CDR2 reads SYDVKM. The CDR3 extends over 11 amino acids.